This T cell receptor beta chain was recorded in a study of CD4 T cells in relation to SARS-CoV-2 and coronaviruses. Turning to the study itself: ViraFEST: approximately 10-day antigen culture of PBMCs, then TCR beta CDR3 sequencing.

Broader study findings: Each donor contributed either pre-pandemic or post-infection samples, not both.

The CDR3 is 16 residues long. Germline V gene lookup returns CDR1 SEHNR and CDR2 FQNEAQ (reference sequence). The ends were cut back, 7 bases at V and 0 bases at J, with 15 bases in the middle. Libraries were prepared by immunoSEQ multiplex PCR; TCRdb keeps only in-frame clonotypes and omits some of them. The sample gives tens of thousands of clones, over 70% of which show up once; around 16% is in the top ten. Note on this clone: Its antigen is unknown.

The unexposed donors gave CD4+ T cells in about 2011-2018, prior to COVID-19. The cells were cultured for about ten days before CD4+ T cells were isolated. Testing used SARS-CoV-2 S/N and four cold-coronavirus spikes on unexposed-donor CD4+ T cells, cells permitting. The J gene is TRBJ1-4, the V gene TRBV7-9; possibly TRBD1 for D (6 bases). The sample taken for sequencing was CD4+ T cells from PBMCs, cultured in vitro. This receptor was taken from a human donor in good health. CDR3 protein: CASIFGGLATNEKLFF. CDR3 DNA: TGTGCCAGCATTTTCGGGGGGCTGGCAACTAATGAAAAACTGTTTTTT.